The sequence of this T cell receptor beta chain was determined in a study of regulatory T cells in long-lasting Graves disease. Findings of the study overall: TRBV28, TRBJ1-2 and TRBJ2-5 were favored in persistent disease.

Remarks on this clonotype: Antigen: not known.

Germline V gives CDR1 SGHAT, CDR2 FQNNGV. The V gene lost 5 bases and the J gene lost 1 base, with 17 bases spanning the gap. CDR3 length: 16 residues. Investigators prepared the TCR beta libraries by applying iRepertoire HTBI primers and Arm-PCR of CDR3 regions. Each CDR3 protein gets one entry after TCRdb re-called the multiplex PCR reads with MiXCR. The profile covers 300,000 to 500,000 distinct CDR3 sequences, with about a fifth appearing a single time and more than 20% taken by the ten largest. This sample's time point: persistent/refractory GD, antithyroid drugs over 5 years with positive TRAb. Isolated PBMC RNA provided the starting material for the TCR library.

The sequence was collected from a female donor with Graves disease. The source was peripheral blood mononuclear cells (PBMCs), collected when the disease was refractory, from a patient treated with antithyroid drugs. This chain links TRBV11-2 with TRBJ1-1, with D possibly being TRBD1 (5 bases). Here the CDR3 reads CASSLDLWGKNTEAFF. The CDR3 DNA reads TGTGCCAGCAGCCTCGATTTATGGGGGAAGAACACTGAAGCTTTCTTT.